The 23 T cell receptor beta chains below were found in one sample sequenced in a study of control samples from healthy donors and cancer patients. Sequencing used immunoSEQ multiplex PCR; TCRdb keeps in-frame clones, though not all of them. The data contain about 120,000 clones, roughly 87% of them singletons. The sample comprised blood. Receptors were obtained from a young man in good health.

The sample holds one count of this clone. V gene TRBV30 combines with J gene TRBJ1-2, with a weak D call TRBD1 (6 bases). The CDR3 consists of 13 residues. Between the trimmed V and J ends, which lost 8 bases and 8 bases, there was a span of 21 bases. CDR1 and CDR2 from the germline V gene are GTSNPN and SVGIG (reference sequence). CDR3 bases: TGTGCCGGTCGCCGGGACATTAAAGGGGGCTACACCTTC. Amino acid sequence: CAGRRDIKGGYTF.

The chain combines TRBV9 with TRBJ2-4; 8 bases line up with TRBD2. The CDR3 is 17 residues long. The V segment lost 0 bases and the J segment 3 bases; nucleotides outside the gene matches: 8. The germline V gene has CDR1 SGDLS and CDR2 YYNGEE. The CDR3 sequence is CASSVDGPGGVKNIQYF. The CDR3 coding sequence is TGTGCCAGCAGCGTAGATGGTCCGGGAGGGGTCAAAAACATTCAGTACTTC. The entire variable domain, with the rest obtained from reference TRBV9 and TRBJ2-4, is as follows: DSGVTQTPKHLITATGQRVTLRCSPRSGDLSVYWYQQSLDQGLQFLIQYYNGEERAKGNILERFSAQQFPDLHSELNLSSLELGDSALYFCASSVDGPGGVKNIQYFGAGTRLSVL.

The chain is built from TRBV12-3 or TRBV12-4 and TRBJ2-3; D is ambiguous. The CDR3 length is 13 residues. V lost 3 bases, J lost 4 bases, and 8 bases lay in between. The CDR3 nucleotides are TGTGCCAGCAGTTTTGTAGGGCCAGATACGCAGTATTTT. Residues: CASSFVGPDTQYF.

CDR3 bases: TGTGCCACCAGTGCCCCGGGACACCCGAACACTGAAGCTTTCTTT. This sequence encodes CATSAPGHPNTEAFF. V usage is TRBV24-1 and J usage is TRBJ1-1, with D possibly TRBD1 on 6 matching bases. CDR3 length: 15 residues. Germline loops: CDR1 KGHDR, CDR2 SFDVKD. The germline V and J ends were trimmed by 5 bases and 1 base, with 13 bases remaining between them.

The gene calls are TRBV30 and TRBJ1-3; D uncertain. Germline V gives CDR1 GTSNPN, CDR2 SVGIG (reference sequence). The CDR3 spans 13 residues. V was pared by 0 bases and J by 7 bases, with 10 bases between. As DNA, the CDR3 is TGTGCCTGGAGTGTACACAGTTTGAACACCATATATTTT. Residues: CAWSVHSLNTIYF.

The chain combines TRBV18 with TRBJ2-7; 7 nucleotides agree with TRBD1. This CDR3 is built from 14 residues. With V trimmed by 5 bases and J by 0 bases, 4 bases remained unmatched. The germline V gene has CDR1 KGHSH and CDR2 LQKENI. CDR3: CASSYRDSSYEQYF. The CDR3 coding sequence is TGTGCCAGCTCATACAGGGACAGCTCCTACGAGCAGTACTTC.

This chain links TRBV23-1 with TRBJ2-3, with a tentative D call TRBD2 (5 bases). TRBV23-1 carries the ORF label, with uncertain function. Trimming took off 9 bases at V and 1 base at J, with 20 bases between the two ends. This CDR3 has 16 amino acids. The CDR3 DNA follows: TGCGCCAGTATCGCGACGCCGGGGAAGGGCACAGATACGCAGTATTTT. It codes for CASIATPGKGTDTQYF.

The chain joins TRBV7-2 to TRBJ2-5, with D maybe TRBD2 (6 bases). This CDR3 region has 14 residues. Trimming shortened V by 5 bases and J by 4 bases, and 14 bases separated the two germline ends. Germline V CDR1 and CDR2: SGHTA, FQGNSA. CDR3 in amino acids: CASSQRQGGETQYF. The DNA of the CDR3 is TGTGCCAGCAGCCAAAGGCAGGGAGGAGAGACCCAGTACTTC.

This clone appeared a single time. V is TRBV24-1 and J is TRBJ1-1; D is ambiguous. The V end was cut by 5 bases, the J end by 2 bases, with 14 bases between. Germline assignment: CDR1 KGHDR and CDR2 SFDVKD. This CDR3 is built from 15 residues. CDR3 nucleotides: TGTGCCACCAGTGCCGCGGATTACTCTAACACTGAAGCTTTCTTT. The encoded protein is CATSAADYSNTEAFF.

This chain connects TRBV7-9 to TRBJ2-1, with TRBD1 identical over 8 bases. Germline CDR1 and CDR2: SEHNR and FQNEAQ (reference sequence). This CDR3 spans 13 amino acids. V lost 8 bases to trimming and J lost 5 bases; unmatched junction nucleotides: 5. CDR3 amino acids: CASLPGQDNEQFF. The CDR3 nucleotides read TGTGCCAGCCTACCGGGACAGGACAATGAGCAGTTCTTC.

The V gene is TRBV9, the J gene TRBJ1-1; no firm D call. Germline CDR1 is SGDLS and CDR2 is YYNGEE. V was clipped by 0 bases and J by 3 bases, with 15 bases between them. The CDR3 length is 16 residues. CDR3 loop: CASSVGTLGRDTEAFF. The DNA of the CDR3 is TGTGCCAGCAGCGTAGGAACTTTGGGTAGGGACACTGAAGCTTTCTTT. Full variable domain (remainder filled in from reference TRBV9 and TRBJ1-1): DSGVTQTPKHLITATGQRVTLRCSPRSGDLSVYWYQQSLDQGLQFLIQYYNGEERAKGNILERFSAQQFPDLHSELNLSSLELGDSALYFCASSVGTLGRDTEAFFGQGTRLTVV.

About this clone itself: A read error may produce the germline difference seen at one junction end. For the CDR3, the DNA is TGTGCCAGCAGCCTCGGGACACGAAAGCTCTTC. Protein product: CASSLGTRKLF. V is TRBV5-5 and J is TRBJ2-1; TRBD1 is a possible D gene (6 bases). This CDR3 comprises 11 residues. Per the germline V gene, CDR1 is SGHKS and CDR2 is YYEKEE (reference sequence).

The chain joins TRBV5-6 to TRBJ1-6, with D uncertain. Germline V gives CDR1 SGHDT, CDR2 YYEEEE. V was clipped by 0 bases and J by 7 bases, with 2 bases between them. The CDR3 consists of 12 residues. The CDR3 bases are TGTGCCAGCAGCTTGGGGAATTCACCCCTCCACTTT. It specifies CASSLGNSPLHF.

The chain uses TRBV4-1 and TRBJ1-1; D remains ambiguous. Germline V gene sequence: CDR1 MGHRA, CDR2 YSYEKL. The length of the CDR3 is 12 residues. V was trimmed by 1 base and J by 4 bases, leaving 4 bases between them. CDR3 nucleotide sequence: TGCGCCAGCAGCCAAGTTGGCACTGAAGCTTTCTTT. It is translated as CASSQVGTEAFF.

The chain couples TRBV5-6 to TRBJ1-1; D call uncertain. V was trimmed by 2 bases and J by 4 bases, leaving 21 bases between them. CDR3 size: 17 residues. Looked up from germline, CDR1 is SGHDT and CDR2 is YYEEEE. CDR3 in amino acids: CASSFNSYDGSGTEAFF. As DNA, the CDR3 is TGTGCCAGCAGCTTTAACTCGTATGACGGGTCGGGCACTGAAGCTTTCTTT.

The genes are TRBV9 and TRBJ2-7; 9 positions match TRBD1. Germline CDR1 is SGDLS and CDR2 is YYNGEE. V shed 4 bases, J shed 2 bases, and the junction held 7 bases outside the gene matches. CDR3 length: 15 amino acids. The CDR3 sequence is CASSPHGTGTYEQYF. CDR3 DNA sequence: TGTGCCAGCAGCCCTCACGGGACAGGGACCTACGAGCAGTACTTC.

The V gene is TRBV14, the J gene TRBJ2-7; the D is unclear. This CDR3 has 16 amino acids. Germline CDR1 and CDR2: SGHDN and FVKESK. V lost 0 bases to trimming and J lost 0 bases, with 12 bases between them. The CDR3 DNA is TGTGCCAGCAGCCAAGATCGTTGGACCACCTCCTACGAGCAGTACTTC. This gives the protein CASSQDRWTTSYEQYF. The full variable domain, its missing parts supplied by reference TRBV14 and TRBJ2-7, is EAGVTQFPSHSVIEKGQTVTLRCDPISGHDNLYWYRRVMGKEIKFLLHFVKESKQDESGMPNNRFLAERTGGTYSTLKVQPAELEDSGVYFCASSQDRWTTSYEQYFGPGTRLTVT.

The chain links TRBV6-5 to TRBJ1-2; possibly TRBD1 for D (5 bases). This CDR3 region has 14 residues. V gave up 6 bases and J gave up 3 bases, with 14 bases separating them. The germline V gene has CDR1 MNHEY and CDR2 SVGAGI. The CDR3 region is CASRSDSPYYGYTF. Written as DNA, the CDR3 is TGTGCCAGCAGATCAGACAGCCCCTACTATGGCTACACCTTC.

The chain links TRBV5-4 to TRBJ2-1; 10 bases match TRBD1. This CDR3 is built from 18 residues. V gave up 0 bases and J gave up 14 bases; unmatched junction bases: 20. Germline V CDR1 and CDR2: SGHNT, YYREEE (reference sequence). The CDR3 DNA reads as TGTGCCAGCAGCTTGGTTGGTCCGGGACAGGGGTCAACCTGGATGGAGTTCTTC. It codes for CASSLVGPGQGSTWMEFF. Full variable domain (rest looked up from reference TRBV5-4 and TRBJ2-1): ETGVTQSPTHLIKTRGQQVTLRCSSQSGHNTVSWYQQALGQGPQFIFQYYREEENGRGNFPPRFSGLQFPNYSSELNVNALELDDSALYLCASSLVGPGQGSTWMEFFGPGTRLTVL.

V gene TRBV19 combines with J gene TRBJ1-1, with D unresolved. The V and J ends lost 4 bases and 7 bases respectively, with 16 bases between them. Germline assignment: CDR1 LNHDA and CDR2 SQIVND (reference sequence). The CDR3 contains 14 residues. CDR3 nucleotide sequence: TGTGCCAGTAGTAATCAAGTGCGGCTGGATGAAGCTTTCTTT. This translates into CASSNQVRLDEAFF.

This chain connects TRBV19 to TRBJ1-4, with D possibly TRBD1 on 6 matching bases. Looked up from germline, CDR1 is LNHDA and CDR2 is SQIVND (reference sequence). The CDR3 has 14 residues. The V gene lost 11 bases and the J gene lost 7 bases, with 20 bases spanning the gap. The CDR3 coding sequence is TGTGCCGCAAGAACAGGGACCATTGGTGAAAAACTGTTTTTT. Translation gives CAARTGTIGEKLFF.

The rearrangement uses TRBV6-5 and TRBJ2-1, with TRBD2 identical over 9 bases. The CDR3 loop spans 13 amino acids. Germline V CDR1 and CDR2: MNHEY, SVGAGI. The J segment lost 9 bases and the V segment lost 5 bases, leaving 5 bases of the junction unmatched. This chain's CDR3 is CASSLEREVEQFF. As DNA, the CDR3 is TGTGCCAGCAGTCTGGAGCGGGAGGTTGAGCAGTTCTTC.

This chain uses TRBV25-1 with TRBJ1-2, with TRBD1 as a possible D gene (5 bases). V gave up 2 bases and J gave up 8 bases, with 12 bases separating them. This CDR3 contains 13 residues. Germline lookup yields CDR1 MGHDK and CDR2 SYGVNS. The CDR3 sequence: CASSEQGRGGYTF. Written as DNA, the CDR3 is TGTGCCAGCAGTGAACAGGGTCGAGGGGGCTACACCTTC.